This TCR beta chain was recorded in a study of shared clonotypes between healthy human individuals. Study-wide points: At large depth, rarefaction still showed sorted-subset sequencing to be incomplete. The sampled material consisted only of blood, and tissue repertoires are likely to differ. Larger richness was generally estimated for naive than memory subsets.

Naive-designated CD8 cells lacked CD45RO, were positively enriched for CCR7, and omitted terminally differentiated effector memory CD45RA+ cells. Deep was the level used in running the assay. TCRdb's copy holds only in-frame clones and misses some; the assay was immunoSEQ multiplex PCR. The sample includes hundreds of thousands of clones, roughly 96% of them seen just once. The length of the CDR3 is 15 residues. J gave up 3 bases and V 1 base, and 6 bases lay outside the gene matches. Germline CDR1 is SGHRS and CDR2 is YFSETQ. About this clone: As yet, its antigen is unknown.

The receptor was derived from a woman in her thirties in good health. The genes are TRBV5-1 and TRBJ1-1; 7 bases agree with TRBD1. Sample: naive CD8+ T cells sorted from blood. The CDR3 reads CASSLSRGLDTEAFF. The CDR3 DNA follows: TGCGCCAGCAGCTTGTCGAGGGGGCTCGACACTGAAGCTTTCTTT.